One sample yielded the 30 T cell receptor beta chains listed below, sequenced in a study of blood T cell repertoires in COVID-19. Some clones are missing from TCRdb's copy, which holds only in-frame ones; the method was immunoSEQ multiplex PCR. The table has around 300,000 clones, approximately 88% seen once. Sequencing was carried out using PBMCs or T cells enriched from blood (not recorded which). The receptors here all came from a woman aged 40 to 49 who had recovered from COVID-19.

This clone has only a few counts. The rearrangement joins TRBV3-1 (or the pseudogene TRBV3-2) to TRBJ2-7; 10 bases map to TRBD2. CDR3 length: 13 residues. V shed 1 base and J 7 bases; nucleotides not matched to a gene: 1. CDR1 is LGHDT, CDR2 YNNKEL, per germline (reference sequence). DNA for the CDR3: TGTGCCAGCAGCCAAGGACTAGCGGGTGAGCAGTACTTC. Its protein product is CASSQGLAGEQYF.

This rearrangement joins TRBV28 to TRBJ1-2; maybe TRBD1 (6 bases). With 5 bases removed from V and 6 bases from J, the gap between germline ends came to 10 bases. The CDR3 has 12 residues. Germline assignment: CDR1 MDHEN and CDR2 SYDVKM. The CDR3 protein is CASSTGYDGYTF. The CDR3 nucleotides read TGTGCCAGCAGTACAGGGTATGATGGCTACACCTTC.

This clone was recorded a few times. The chain has TRBV27 and TRBJ2-1, with D uncertain. The CDR3 totals 14 residues. V was cut by 2 bases and J by 0 bases, with 5 bases left in between. Germline V gives CDR1 MNHEY, CDR2 SMNVEV (reference sequence). CDR3: CASSLQDSYNEQFF. CDR3 DNA: TGTGCCAGCAGTTTACAGGACTCCTACAATGAGCAGTTCTTC.

The chain couples TRBV18 to TRBJ1-2; TRBD1 aligns across 7 bases. CDR3 length: 16 amino acids. V gave up 1 base and J gave up 3 bases; unmatched junction bases: 8. The germline CDR1 and CDR2 sequences are KGHSH and LQKENI. CDR3 coding DNA: TGTGCCAGCTCACCACTGGTACACGGGACAGACTATGGCTACACCTTC. Encoded protein: CASSPLVHGTDYGYTF.

The rearrangement uses TRBV10-2 and TRBJ1-4; D is undetermined. CDR3 length: 13 amino acids. The V end lost 6 bases, the J end lost 8 bases, and 13 bases lay between the germline ends. Germline CDR1 is WSHSY and CDR2 is SAAADI. The CDR3 protein is CASRDRAGEKLFF. CDR3 DNA sequence: TGCGCCAGCAGAGACCGGGCGGGGGAAAAACTGTTTTTT.

The genes are TRBV5-5 and TRBJ2-1; D is unclear. Trimming shortened V by 3 bases and J by 3 bases, and 13 bases separated the two germline ends. From germline, CDR1 is SGHKS and CDR2 YYEKEE (reference sequence). The CDR3 runs to 15 residues. Here the CDR3 reads CASSSLPVNYNEQFF. The DNA for the CDR3 is TGTGCCAGCAGCTCCCTCCCGGTCAACTACAATGAGCAGTTCTTC.

The rearrangement joins TRBV7-9 to TRBJ1-6; weak D call: TRBD1 (6 bases). Germline V CDR1 and CDR2: SEHNR, FQNEAQ (reference sequence). CDR3 length: 15 amino acids. V lost 0 bases and J 10 bases, leaving 13 bases between the germline ends. In nucleotides, the CDR3 is TGTGCCAGCAGCTTAGCTCCAGGGGTTGAGTCACCCCTCCACTTT. This sequence encodes CASSLAPGVESPLHF.

The chain combines TRBV28 with TRBJ2-7; TRBD1 matches 7 bases. Germline V gene lookup returns CDR1 MDHEN and CDR2 SYDVKM. V shed 2 bases and J 2 bases; nucleotides not matched to a gene: 6. This CDR3 has 15 residues. The CDR3: CASSLVYRGTYEQYF. Written as DNA, the CDR3 is TGTGCCAGCAGTTTAGTATACAGGGGCACCTACGAGCAGTACTTC.

The rearrangement links TRBV6-5 to TRBJ1-3; D gene unclear. V was pared by 6 bases and J by 3 bases, with 12 bases between. Germline V gene lookup returns CDR1 MNHEY and CDR2 SVGAGI. This CDR3 is 14 amino acids long. For the CDR3, the DNA is TGTGCCAGCAGCCCCCAGAACCATGGAAACACCATATATTTT. Translation gives CASSPQNHGNTIYF.

This chain links TRBV28 with TRBJ1-2; 11 bases match TRBD1. Trimming at V came to 5 bases and at J to 2 bases, leaving 4 bases not matched to a gene. CDR3 length equals 15 residues. Germline lookup yields CDR1 MDHEN and CDR2 SYDVKM. CDR3 sequence: CASSPGQGANYGYTF. The CDR3, as DNA: TGTGCCAGCAGTCCTGGACAGGGGGCAAACTATGGCTACACCTTC.

The V gene is TRBV6-5, the J gene TRBJ2-7; the D gene is possibly TRBD1 (6 bases). This CDR3 spans 15 amino acids. The V end was cut by 8 bases, the J end by 4 bases, with 21 bases between. Germline V lookup: CDR1 MNHEY, CDR2 SVGAGI. Written as DNA, the CDR3 is TGTGCCAGCTCCCCTTGGGGGCAGGGCGGATACGAGCAGTACTTC. Protein sequence: CASSPWGQGGYEQYF.

The rearrangement joins TRBV28 to TRBJ2-1, with a tentative D call TRBD2 (5 bases). Germline CDR1 reads MDHEN; CDR2 reads SYDVKM. V was clipped by 10 bases and J by 5 bases, with 27 bases between them. The CDR3 runs 17 residues. The CDR3 nucleotides read TGTGCCACCTCCTTCCCCCGCGGGTCGGGAAGTGACAATGAGCAGTTCTTC. It encodes CATSFPRGSGSDNEQFF.

J is TRBJ2-5 and V is TRBV5-1, with 11 nucleotides matching TRBD1. The CDR3 is 15 residues long. Per germline, CDR1 SGHRS and CDR2 YFSETQ. V shed 5 bases and J 2 bases; nucleotides not matched to a gene: 5. The CDR3 nucleotides are TGCGCCAGCAGATCGGACAGGGGGCATCAAGAGACCCAGTACTTC. Protein sequence: CASRSDRGHQETQYF. The variable domain in full, completed from reference TRBV5-1 and TRBJ2-5, reads KAGVTQTPRYLIKTRGQQVTLSCSPISGHRSVSWYQQTPGQGLQFLFEYFSETQRNKGNFPGRFSGRQFSNSRSEMNVSTLELGDSALYLCASRSDRGHQETQYFGPGTRLLVL.

The rearrangement joins TRBV12-5 to TRBJ2-1, with 11 bases fitting TRBD2. The CDR3 sequence is 15 residues long. V was pared by 6 bases and J by 4 bases, with 5 bases of the junction left unmatched. Germline lookup yields CDR1 LGHNT and CDR2 FRNRAP. The CDR3 sequence: CASGTGTSGYNEQFF. The CDR3 DNA reads TGTGCTAGTGGCACCGGGACTAGCGGTTACAATGAGCAGTTCTTC.

The chain links TRBV6-2 or TRBV6-3 to TRBJ1-1, with 7 bases that match TRBD1. Germline CDR1 reads MNHEY; CDR2 reads SVGEGT. The CDR3 consists of 13 residues. Trimming at V came to 6 bases and at J to 5 bases, leaving 6 bases not matched to a gene. CDR3 residues: CASSRRQGTEAFF. For the CDR3, the DNA is TGTGCCAGCAGCCGCCGACAGGGAACTGAAGCTTTCTTT.

The chain links TRBV5-1 to TRBJ2-1, with 12 bases lining up with TRBD2. The CDR3 is 17 amino acids. The V gene end was trimmed by 0 bases and the J gene end by 10 bases; junction bases not matched to a gene: 11. In germline, CDR1 is SGHRS, CDR2 YFSETQ. CDR3 coding DNA: TGCGCCAGCAGCTTGGGTACTAGCGGGAGGACCTCCGGAGAGCAGTTCTTC. It is translated as CASSLGTSGRTSGEQFF.

The chain is built from TRBV6-5 and TRBJ2-7; unclear D gene. This CDR3 contains 13 residues. Germline V CDR1 and CDR2: MNHEY, SVGAGI. CDR3: CAHGAYQDGEQYF. The CDR3 DNA follows: TGTGCTCACGGTGCCTATCAGGATGGGGAGCAGTACTTC.

The gene calls are TRBV4-3 and TRBJ1-1; 8 nucleotides match TRBD1. Germline lookup yields CDR1 LGHNA and CDR2 YSLEER. The length of the CDR3 is 17 residues. The V gene end was trimmed by 1 base and the J gene end by 6 bases; junction bases not matched to a gene: 13. Written as DNA, the CDR3 is TGCGCCAGCAGCCAAGGATCCCTGGACAGGGAGGCCGCTGAAGCTTTCTTT. Translation: CASSQGSLDREAAEAFF.

V usage is TRBV6-2 or TRBV6-3 and J usage is TRBJ2-3; TRBD1 matches at 7 bases. CDR1 is MNHEY, CDR2 SVGEGT, per germline. The CDR3 contains 16 residues. V was pared by 6 bases and J by 7 bases, with 16 bases of the junction left unmatched. This CDR3 reads CASSSISFDRVNTQYF. DNA of the CDR3: TGTGCCAGCAGCAGTATCTCCTTCGACAGGGTAAATACGCAGTATTTT.

The chain is built from TRBV9 and TRBJ1-4, with TRBD1 matching over 9 bases. The V segment lost 0 bases and the J segment 7 bases; nucleotides outside the gene matches: 1. Per the germline V gene, CDR1 is SGDLS and CDR2 is YYNGEE. This CDR3 has 14 amino acids. CDR3 sequence (DNA): TGTGCCAGCAGCGTAGGGACAGGGGTTGAAAAACTGTTTTTT. Protein product: CASSVGTGVEKLFF.

The rearrangement links TRBV19 to TRBJ2-2; TRBD2 aligns across 9 bases. Germline CDR1 and CDR2: LNHDA and SQIVND (reference sequence). V dropped 5 bases and J dropped 4; count of bases not matched to a gene: 2. The CDR3 covers 14 residues. CDR3 sequence reads: CASSPSGVTGELFF. The DNA of the CDR3 is TGTGCCAGTAGTCCTAGCGGGGTCACCGGGGAGCTGTTTTTT.

This clone was detected once. This chain joins TRBV28 and TRBJ1-1; D is possibly TRBD1 (5 bases). Germline CDR1 and CDR2: MDHEN and SYDVKM. V shed 6 bases and J shed 1 base, with 9 bases lying between them. The CDR3 runs 13 residues. The CDR3 nucleotides are TGTGCCAGCAGACCCGGGGGGAACACTGAAGCTTTCTTT. This sequence encodes CASRPGGNTEAFF.

The rearrangement joins TRBV5-4 to TRBJ2-2; D possibly corresponds to TRBD1 (6 bases). The length of the CDR3 is 16 residues. From germline, CDR1 is SGHNT and CDR2 YYREEE (reference sequence). Trimming removed 1 base from V and 1 base from J, with 11 bases in between. The CDR3 is CASSLYQGLNTGELFF. DNA of the CDR3: TGTGCCAGCAGCTTGTATCAGGGGTTGAACACCGGGGAGCTGTTTTTT.

The chain has TRBV5-1 and TRBJ2-1; TRBD2 agrees at 10 bases. CDR1 SGHRS and CDR2 YFSETQ come from the germline V gene. V shed 0 bases, J shed 7 bases, and the junction held 13 bases outside the gene matches. The CDR3 has 18 amino acids. CDR3 DNA sequence: TGCGCCAGCAGCTTGGCTGGGCTAGCGGGAGTCGCGGGGAATGAGCAGTTCTTC. Protein product: CASSLAGLAGVAGNEQFF.

The rearrangement links TRBV7-9 to TRBJ1-5; D is uncertain. Germline V lookup: CDR1 SEHNR, CDR2 FQNEAQ (reference sequence). The V gene lost 3 bases and the J gene lost 4 bases, with 10 bases spanning the gap. This CDR3 is built from 14 residues. CDR3 in amino acids: CASSFEGKNQPQHF. CDR3 coding DNA: TGTGCCAGCAGCTTCGAGGGAAAGAATCAGCCCCAGCATTTT.

The V call is TRBV7-9, the J call TRBJ1-4; unclear D gene. Trimming took 0 bases from V and 3 from J, leaving 11 bases between them. CDR3 length: 16 amino acids. Germline-derived CDR1 and CDR2 are SEHNR and FQNEAQ (reference sequence). As DNA, the CDR3 is TGTGCCAGCAGCTTAGCGCCGGGAAGGTCTAATGAAAAACTGTTTTTT. It is translated as CASSLAPGRSNEKLFF.

V gene TRBV28 combines with J gene TRBJ2-7; 9 bases are a match to TRBD1. Germline V gene data show CDR1 as MDHEN and CDR2 as SYDVKM. Trimming cost V 6 bases and J 2 bases; bases outside gene matches: 5. The CDR3 sequence is 14 residues long. As DNA, the CDR3 is TGTGCCAGCAGAGAAACAGGGGGCCCCTACGAGCAGTACTTC. The encoded protein is CASRETGGPYEQYF.

The V gene is TRBV27, the J gene TRBJ1-1, with a tentative D call TRBD1 (5 bases). This CDR3 has 12 residues. Trimming removed 6 bases from V and 1 base from J, with 6 bases in between. Germline CDR1 is MNHEY and CDR2 is SMNVEV (reference sequence). In DNA, the CDR3 is TGTGCCAGCAGAGGGGAGAACACTGAAGCTTTCTTT. Amino acid sequence: CASRGENTEAFF.

This clone showed up just a few times. The chain uses TRBV9 and TRBJ1-1; 8 bases are a match to TRBD1. J was trimmed by 3 bases and V by 3 bases; bases with no gene match: 13. Germline CDR1 SGDLS, CDR2 YYNGEE. The CDR3 runs 17 residues. The CDR3 nucleotides are TGTGCCAGCAGCGCATATAAAAGGACAGGGAGGGACACTGAAGCTTTCTTT. This sequence encodes CASSAYKRTGRDTEAFF.

The chain is built from TRBV5-4 and TRBJ2-3; 11 bases match TRBD2. Germline V CDR1 and CDR2: SGHNT, YYREEE (reference sequence). Trimming at V came to 0 bases and at J to 6 bases, leaving 6 bases not matched to a gene. The CDR3 contains 16 residues. The CDR3 is CASSLGLAGKLDTQYF. DNA for the CDR3: TGTGCCAGCAGCTTGGGACTAGCGGGAAAATTGGATACGCAGTATTTT.